A selection of T cell receptor beta chains follows, all from one sample in a study of OX40 agonist ivuxolimab in advanced cancers. Here immunoSEQ multiplex PCR was the method, and the copy in TCRdb shows in-frame clones only, minus some. The repertoire consists of around 44,000 clones, with around 86% occurring once and the leading ten covering approximately 0.4%. Specimen: CD4+ or CD8+ T cells sorted from blood, collected in a trial of the OX40 agonist ivuxolimab. Receptors were obtained from an adult with an advanced solid tumor such as melanoma, head and neck, liver or kidney cancer. The CDR3 runs from the conserved cysteine through the conserved F or W. Fields, in order: CDR3 protein, V gene, J gene, CDR3 length.

CDR3 protein: CASSSRDRGSYEAFF
V gene: TRBV19
J gene: TRBJ1-1
CDR3 length: 15

CDR3 protein: CASRMGSATEAFF
V gene: TRBV19
J gene: TRBJ1-1
CDR3 length: 13

CDR3 protein: CASSVLAGEEDTQYF
V gene: TRBV18
J gene: TRBJ2-3
CDR3 length: 15

CDR3 protein: CASSEDLAGSNTGELFF
V gene: TRBV6-1
J gene: TRBJ2-2
CDR3 length: 17

CDR3 protein: CASSFRASGSVYEQYF
V gene: TRBV5-1
J gene: TRBJ2-7
CDR3 length: 16

CDR3 protein: CAIRTGGSYNEQFF
V gene: TRBV10-3
J gene: TRBJ2-1
CDR3 length: 14

CDR3 protein: CASSFQQGASYEQYF
V gene: TRBV7-2
J gene: TRBJ2-7
CDR3 length: 15

CDR3 protein: CASSKRGGQPQHF
V gene: TRBV6-4
J gene: TRBJ1-5
CDR3 length: 13

CDR3 protein: CASSPLGGEYNEQFF
V gene: TRBV5-8
J gene: TRBJ2-1
CDR3 length: 15

CDR3 protein: CASSLQGYGYTF
V gene: TRBV19
J gene: TRBJ1-2
CDR3 length: 12

CDR3 protein: CASSPDRAEAFF
V gene: TRBV11-1
J gene: TRBJ1-1
CDR3 length: 12

CDR3 protein: CASSEVSQPQHF
V gene: TRBV6-1
J gene: TRBJ1-5
CDR3 length: 12

CDR3 protein: CASSLVTGGTDTQYF
V gene: TRBV11-2
J gene: TRBJ2-3
CDR3 length: 15

CDR3 protein: CASSEALLVSDTQYF
V gene: TRBV2
J gene: TRBJ2-3
CDR3 length: 15

CDR3 protein: CASSPWTSTYNEQFF
V gene: TRBV7-2
J gene: TRBJ2-1
CDR3 length: 15

CDR3 protein: CASSSSGEGGGEQFF
V gene: TRBV7-9
J gene: TRBJ2-1
CDR3 length: 15

CDR3 protein: CASSFDGLNTEAFF
V gene: TRBV5-1
J gene: TRBJ1-1
CDR3 length: 14

CDR3 protein: CASSSWGGDTEAFF
V gene: TRBV27
J gene: TRBJ1-1
CDR3 length: 14

CDR3 protein: CASSSGTGDEKLFF
V gene: TRBV5-8
J gene: TRBJ1-4
CDR3 length: 14

CDR3 protein: CSAGQSTDTQYF
V gene: TRBV29-1
J gene: TRBJ2-3
CDR3 length: 12

CDR3 protein: CASRLLTTVGGELFF
V gene: TRBV19
J gene: TRBJ2-2
CDR3 length: 15

CDR3 protein: CASSYSNYRGETQYF
V gene: TRBV6-6
J gene: TRBJ2-5
CDR3 length: 15

CDR3 protein: CASSFGSSIGNEQFF
V gene: TRBV7-2
J gene: TRBJ2-1
CDR3 length: 15

CDR3 protein: CASSQEEDTLYEQYF
V gene: TRBV4-2
J gene: TRBJ2-7
CDR3 length: 15

CDR3 protein: CASSPGPGRDEQFF
V gene: TRBV11-3
J gene: TRBJ2-1
CDR3 length: 14

CDR3 protein: CASSPGGAWSDTQYF
V gene: TRBV7-2
J gene: TRBJ2-3
CDR3 length: 15

CDR3 protein: CASSFRDGYTF
V gene: TRBV11-2
J gene: TRBJ1-2
CDR3 length: 11

CDR3 protein: CASSENERGAGQETQYF
V gene: TRBV6-1
J gene: TRBJ2-5
CDR3 length: 17

CDR3 protein: CASRDTGMNEQFF
V gene: TRBV6-5
J gene: TRBJ2-1
CDR3 length: 13

CDR3 protein: CASSLNDHIIRGQYF
V gene: TRBV5-1
J gene: TRBJ2-7
CDR3 length: 15

CDR3 protein: CASSVVKGAPTGELFF
V gene: TRBV9
J gene: TRBJ2-2
CDR3 length: 16

CDR3 protein: CASSYGLAAEETQYF
V gene: TRBV11-3
J gene: TRBJ2-5
CDR3 length: 15

CDR3 protein: CASSSTGGDYGYTF
V gene: TRBV5-1
J gene: TRBJ1-2
CDR3 length: 14

CDR3 protein: CASSQAEGAELSSYNEQFF
V gene: TRBV4-2
J gene: TRBJ2-1
CDR3 length: 19

CDR3 protein: CASSIGGLNYGYTF
V gene: TRBV19
J gene: TRBJ1-2
CDR3 length: 14

CDR3 protein: CSVRTDTQYF
V gene: TRBV29-1
J gene: TRBJ2-3
CDR3 length: 10

CDR3 protein: CASSPPRGGVGEQYF
V gene: TRBV7-2
J gene: TRBJ2-7
CDR3 length: 15

CDR3 protein: CASKGIGPDVAKNIQYF
V gene: TRBV19
J gene: TRBJ2-4
CDR3 length: 17

CDR3 protein: CAISESGVANTGELFF
V gene: TRBV10-3
J gene: TRBJ2-2
CDR3 length: 16

CDR3 protein: CAWSLLGTNEKLFF
V gene: TRBV30
J gene: TRBJ1-4
CDR3 length: 14

CDR3 protein: CASSKDSNYGYTF
V gene: TRBV6-5
J gene: TRBJ1-2
CDR3 length: 13

CDR3 protein: CASSYVSGRASEQYF
V gene: TRBV18
J gene: TRBJ2-7
CDR3 length: 15

CDR3 protein: CASSKPCRPNQPQHF
V gene: TRBV21-1
J gene: TRBJ1-5
CDR3 length: 15

CDR3 protein: CASSYSNGNEKLFF
V gene: TRBV6-6
J gene: TRBJ1-4
CDR3 length: 14

CDR3 protein: CASSDPGRIDGYTF
V gene: TRBV25-1
J gene: TRBJ1-2
CDR3 length: 14

CDR3 protein: CASSRTTSGRDPYNEQFF
V gene: TRBV7-2
J gene: TRBJ2-1
CDR3 length: 18

CDR3 protein: CASSLGLAGVGQETQYF
V gene: TRBV7-2
J gene: TRBJ2-5
CDR3 length: 17

CDR3 protein: CASSETHDRNTQYF
V gene: TRBV10-2
J gene: TRBJ2-3
CDR3 length: 14

CDR3 protein: CASSQGEGLAGGNYEQYF
V gene: TRBV4-2
J gene: TRBJ2-7
CDR3 length: 18

CDR3 protein: CASSLDRDRGQSGANVLTF
V gene: TRBV11-2
J gene: TRBJ2-6
CDR3 length: 19

CDR3 protein: CASSTRDGYYEQYF
V gene: TRBV19
J gene: TRBJ2-7
CDR3 length: 14

CDR3 protein: CASSSTGLNTEAFF
V gene: TRBV18
J gene: TRBJ1-1
CDR3 length: 14

CDR3 protein: CASSAGTGGTSNQPQHF
V gene: TRBV18
J gene: TRBJ1-5
CDR3 length: 17

CDR3 protein: CASSVVVDGELFF
V gene: TRBV9
J gene: TRBJ2-2
CDR3 length: 13

CDR3 protein: CASSLAGERGYTF
V gene: TRBV7-9
J gene: TRBJ1-2
CDR3 length: 13

CDR3 protein: CATVLLASSANYGYTF
V gene: TRBV2
J gene: TRBJ1-2
CDR3 length: 16

CDR3 protein: CASGDTYEQYF
V gene: TRBV5-5
J gene: .
CDR3 length: 11

CDR3 protein: CASSQDPEARGYTF
V gene: TRBV4-3
J gene: TRBJ1-2
CDR3 length: 14

CDR3 protein: CASILRENTEAFF
V gene: TRBV7-2
J gene: TRBJ1-1
CDR3 length: 13

CDR3 protein: CASSQPGTSTNEQFF
V gene: TRBV4-1
J gene: TRBJ2-1
CDR3 length: 15